The subject of this entry is one T cell receptor (beta chain). Per germline, CDR1 LGHDT and CDR2 YNNKEL (reference sequence). The CDR3 is 18 amino acids. V trimming: 4 bases; J trimming: 2 bases; junction bases outside the gene matches: 15. The data were taken from a study of blood T cell repertoires in COVID-19. Turning to the study itself: Acute and convalescent COVID-19 specimens originated in the United States, Italy and Spain. Sources were T cells, B-cell-depleted T cells, or PBMCs; the material itself was cDNA or gDNA.

In the original analysis: Reference gene primers were amplified, and this amplification served to estimate nucleated cell counts. Libraries were prepared by immunoSEQ multiplex PCR; TCRdb keeps only in-frame clonotypes and omits some of them. The V and J calls and clone size were taken over from that table, and D and trimming were inferred from the DNA. The sample contains some 370,000 clones, nearly 90% of which appear only once. The V gene is TRBV3-1 (or the pseudogene TRBV3-2), the J gene TRBJ2-5, with 8 bases that match TRBD2. This TCR was sampled from a man between 18 and 35 years old with active or convalescent COVID-19. The specimen was peripheral blood. The CDR3 reads CASSPGRRASGSQETQYF. The CDR3 DNA reads as TGTGCCAGCAGCCCGGGTAGGAGGGCTAGCGGGTCACAAGAGACCCAGTACTTC.